The rows below give T cell receptor beta chains drawn from one sample of a study of blood T cell repertoires in COVID-19. Profiling relied on immunoSEQ multiplex PCR, and the TCRdb table lists in-frame clones only, not all of them. The table lists roughly 300,000 clones, nearly 90% of them singletons. Sequencing was done on a sample of PBMCs or T cells enriched from blood (not recorded which). The receptor source for this set is a woman in her twenties or thirties who had recovered from COVID-19. Each CDR3 is given with its conserved first and last residue. D genes are given only for firm matches. Not all rows give a size; the values are once, few, many and, for expanded clones, a class.

TRBJ1-3 TRBV7-9 NA NA TGTGCCAGCAGCCTCACGCGGACAGACTCTGGAAACACCATATATTTT CASSLTRTDSGNTIYF
TRBJ2-5 TRBV5-1 NA NA TGCGCCAGCAGCCTAAAGGACAGAAAAGAGACCCAGTACTTC CASSLKDRKETQYF
TRBJ1-2 TRBV6-2/TRBV6-3 NA NA TGTGCCAGCAGTTACGCCTCATCCTGGGGGAGGGATGGCTACACCTTC CASSYASSWGRDGYTF
TRBJ2-3 TRBV4-2 NA TRBD2 TGTGCCAGCAGCCAAGATAGTAGCGGGGGGGCGGATACGCAGTATTTT CASSQDSSGGADTQYF
TRBJ2-7 TRBV27 NA TRBD2 TGTGCCAGCAGCCTGGGACTAGCGGGCGAGCAGTACTTC CASSLGLAGEQYF
TRBJ2-1 TRBV7-2 NA TRBD2 TGTGCCAGCAGCTTGGAGCGGGGGGGCGGGCATGAGCAGTTCTTC CASSLERGGGHEQFF
TRBJ1-3 TRBV15 NA NA TGTGCCACCAGCAGAGATGTCGGAGTATTAAACACCATATATTTT CATSRDVGVLNTIYF
TRBJ1-3 TRBV30 NA NA TGTGCCTGGAGTGTACAAAACTCTGGAAACACCATATATTTT CAWSVQNSGNTIYF
TRBJ2-1 TRBV6-2/TRBV6-3 once NA TGTGCCAGCAGTTACCCCCGGGACACCTACAATGAGCAGTTCTTC CASSYPRDTYNEQFF
TRBJ2-7 TRBV10-3 NA TRBD1 TGTGCCATCAGTGATTGGACAGGGGGCTCCTACGAGCAGTACTTC CAISDWTGGSYEQYF
TRBJ1-2 TRBV25-1 NA NA TGTGCCAGCAGTGGGGGCAGTAACTATGGCTACACCTTC CASSGGSNYGYTF
TRBJ1-2 TRBV30 NA NA TGTGCCTGGAGTGTAAGTCAGAACTATGGCTACACCTTC CAWSVSQNYGYTF
TRBJ1-2 TRBV12-3/TRBV12-4 NA TRBD1 TGTGCCAGCAGTTCCGGGACAGGCACCGGCTACACCTTC CASSSGTGTGYTF
TRBJ1-6 TRBV5-8 once TRBD1 TGTGCCAGCAGCAATAGACAGGGGCGATCACCCCTCCACTTT CASSNRQGRSPLHF
TRBJ1-6 TRBV6-6 NA NA TGTGCCAGCAGTTACTCCGGACAAGATAATTCACCCCTCCACTTT CASSYSGQDNSPLHF
TRBJ2-7 TRBV6-5 NA NA TGTGCCAGCAGTTATGATCCCCCCGGCGAGCAGTACTTC CASSYDPPGEQYF
TRBJ1-2 TRBV2 NA NA TGTGCCAGCAAGCAGCGGGACTATGGCTACACCTTC CASKQRDYGYTF
TRBJ1-2 TRBV5-8 NA NA TGTGCCAGCAGCAACGGACAGTTCTATGGCTACACCTTC CASSNGQFYGYTF
TRBJ1-5 TRBV6-2/TRBV6-3 NA NA TGTGCCAGCAGTTACTCGAGTAGGGGCGTCGGGCAGCCCCAGCATTTT CASSYSSRGVGQPQHF
TRBJ2-1 TRBV19 NA NA TGTGCCAGTAGTCGAGCGGACCCCCCGAGCAATGAGCAGTTCTTC CASSRADPPSNEQFF
TRBJ1-2 TRBV18 few TRBD1 TGTGCCAGCTCGTCGAGTCCAGGGGGTATTAGCTATGGCTACACCTTC CASSSSPGGISYGYTF
TRBJ1-1 TRBV12-3/TRBV12-4 few NA TGTGCCAGCAGTTTGGGCAGGAACACTGAAGCTTTCTTT CASSLGRNTEAFF
TRBJ2-5 TRBV6-2/TRBV6-3 once TRBD1 TGTGCCAGCAGTTACTGGACAGGGGCCCAAGAGACCCAGTACTTC CASSYWTGAQETQYF
TRBJ2-2 TRBV5-6 once TRBD1 TGTGCCAGCAGCCCGACAGGGTACGGGGAGCTGTTTTTT CASSPTGYGELFF
TRBJ1-1 TRBV19 NA NA TGTGCCAGTAGTACGTGGACAGAGAACACTGAAGCTTTCTTT CASSTWTENTEAFF
TRBJ1-1 TRBV7-9 NA NA TGTGCCAGCAGCCGAACGGCAGGGAACACTGAAGCTTTCTTT CASSRTAGNTEAFF
TRBJ2-7 TRBV10-3 once NA TGTGCCATCCGGTCGGCCTACGAGCAGTACTTC CAIRSAYEQYF
TRBJ2-2 TRBV12-5 once TRBD1 TGTGCTAGTGGACACGACGGACAGGGGCCGAACACCGGGGAGCTGTTTTTT CASGHDGQGPNTGELFF
TRBJ2-1 TRBV5-6 once NA TGTGCCAGCAGCTTTACTAATGAGCAGTTCTTC CASSFTNEQFF
TRBJ2-1 TRBV30 NA TRBD1 TGTGCCTGGAGCGGGACAGGGGTAGGCGAGCAGTTCTTC CAWSGTGVGEQFF
TRBJ1-6 TRBV4-3 once NA TGCGCCAGCAGCCAAGATGGGGGCGGGAGAAATAATTCACCCCTCCACTTT CASSQDGGGRNNSPLHF
TRBJ1-1 TRBV27 once TRBD1 TGTGCCAGCACCAGCCGGGACAGAACGAACACTGAAGCTTTCTTT CASTSRDRTNTEAFF
TRBJ1-1 TRBV5-1 NA NA TGCGCCAGCAGCTTGGACAGGGCTAGCACTGAAGCTTTCTTT CASSLDRASTEAFF
TRBJ1-1 TRBV9 NA NA TGTGCCAGCAGCCCAGTGGGGGGTAACACTGAAGCTTTCTTT CASSPVGGNTEAFF
TRBJ1-2 TRBV6-5 once TRBD1 TGTGCCAGCAGTCTGGACAGGGTTGGCTACACCTTC CASSLDRVGYTF
TRBJ1-4 TRBV5-1 NA TRBD1 TGCGCCAGCAGCCGGACAGGGCAGAATGAAAAACTGTTTTTT CASSRTGQNEKLFF
TRBJ1-1 TRBV30 NA TRBD1 TGTGCCTGGAGTCGCATGACAGGGGGCCACACTGAAGCTTTCTTT CAWSRMTGGHTEAFF
TRBJ1-1 TRBV5-1 NA TRBD1 TGCGCCAGCAGCCCGGACAGGGGGCCCGTCGGGGAAGCTTTCTTT CASSPDRGPVGEAFF
TRBJ1-2 TRBV30 NA TRBD1 TGTGCCTGGAGTCGACAGGGGGCTGGCTATGGCTACACCTTC CAWSRQGAGYGYTF
TRBJ2-7 TRBV7-8 once NA TGTGCCAGCAGCTTAGGCAGGGCCCCCACCTACGAGCAGTACTTC CASSLGRAPTYEQYF
TRBJ1-4 TRBV7-9 once TRBD1 TGTGCCAGCAGCCCCCGGACAGGGGGAGAAAAACTGTTTTTT CASSPRTGGEKLFF
TRBJ1-6 TRBV19 NA TRBD1 TGTGCCAGTAGTATAGCCTCACAGGGGCGCCCACCACCCCTCCACTTT CASSIASQGRPPPLHF
TRBJ1-5 TRBV12-5 NA TRBD1 TGTGCTAGTGGTTTCATGGACAGGGAAAATCAGCCCCAGCATTTT CASGFMDRENQPQHF
TRBJ1-6 TRBV4-3 NA NA TGCGCCAGCAGCCAAGATCTCATAGGACTTGGGTCACCCCTCCACTTT CASSQDLIGLGSPLHF
TRBJ2-2 TRBV2 NA TRBD1 TGTGCCAGCAGACGACAGGGATCGAACACCGGGGAGCTGTTTTTT CASRRQGSNTGELFF
TRBJ1-2 TRBV9 few TRBD1 TGTGCCAGCAGCGGACAGGGGCCCCTTTTAGTTGGCTACACCTTC CASSGQGPLLVGYTF
TRBJ1-6 TRBV7-6 NA TRBD1 TGTGCCAGCAGCTTAAACAGGGGGCGGAATTCACCCCTCCACTTT CASSLNRGRNSPLHF
TRBJ1-4 TRBV29-1 NA NA TGCAGCGTCGTTGCCAGGGGCCCTTCAAATGAAAAACTGTTTTTT CSVVARGPSNEKLFF
TRBJ2-3 TRBV4-1 NA TRBD2 TGCGCCAGCAGCCCAGGGACTAGCGGGGGCGCTTTGCATACGCAGTATTTT CASSPGTSGGALHTQYF
TRBJ1-5 TRBV20-1 NA NA TGCAGTGCTAGTTACGGGGGTATCGGCAATCAGCCCCAGCATTTT CSASYGGIGNQPQHF
TRBJ1-2 TRBV5-5 NA TRBD1 TGTGCCAGCAGCTCGGGACAGGGAGCTAACTATGGCTACACCTTC CASSSGQGANYGYTF
TRBJ1-2 TRBV5-1 NA NA TGCGCCAGCAGCGCAGTGGGGGCCGCCGGCGGAGGCTACACCTTC CASSAVGAAGGGYTF
TRBJ1-2 TRBV5-1 NA TRBD1 TGCGCCAGCAGCGTTGGGACAGGCCTTGGCTACACCTTC CASSVGTGLGYTF
TRBJ2-1 TRBV30 NA NA TGTGCCTGGAGTGTACTCCTACCGCGGGGTGAGCAGTTCTTC CAWSVLLPRGEQFF
TRBJ1-3 TRBV5-1 NA TRBD1 TGCGCCAGCAGCCCCGACAGGGGAGCGGGAAACACCATATATTTT CASSPDRGAGNTIYF
TRBJ1-2 TRBV30 NA NA TGTGCCTGGAGTCCCCCGGGGAACTATGGCTACACCTTC CAWSPPGNYGYTF
TRBJ1-3 TRBV11-3 NA NA TGTGCCTCACAGGGATCTGGAAACACCATATATTTT CASQGSGNTIYF